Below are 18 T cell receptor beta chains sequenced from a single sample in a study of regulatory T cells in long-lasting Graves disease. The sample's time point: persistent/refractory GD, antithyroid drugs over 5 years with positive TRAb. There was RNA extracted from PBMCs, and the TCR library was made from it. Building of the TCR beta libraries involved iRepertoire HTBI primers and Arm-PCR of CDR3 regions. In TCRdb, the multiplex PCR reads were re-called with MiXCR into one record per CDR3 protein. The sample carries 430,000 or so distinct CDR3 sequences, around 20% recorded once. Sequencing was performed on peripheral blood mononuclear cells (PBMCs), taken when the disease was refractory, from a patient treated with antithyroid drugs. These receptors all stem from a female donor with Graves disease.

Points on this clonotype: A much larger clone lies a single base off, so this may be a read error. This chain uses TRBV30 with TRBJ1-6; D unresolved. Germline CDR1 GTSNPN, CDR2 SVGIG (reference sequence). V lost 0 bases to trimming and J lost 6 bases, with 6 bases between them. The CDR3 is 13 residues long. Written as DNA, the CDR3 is TGTGCCTGGAGTGTATGGATTAATTCACCCCTCCACTTT. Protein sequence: CAWSVWINSPLHF.

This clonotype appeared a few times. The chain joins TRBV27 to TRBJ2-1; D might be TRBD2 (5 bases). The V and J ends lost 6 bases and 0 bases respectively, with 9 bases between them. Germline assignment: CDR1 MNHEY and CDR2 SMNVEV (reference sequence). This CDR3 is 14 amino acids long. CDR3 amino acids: CASRGLGSYNEQFF. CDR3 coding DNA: TGTGCCAGCAGAGGACTGGGCTCCTACAATGAGCAGTTCTTC.

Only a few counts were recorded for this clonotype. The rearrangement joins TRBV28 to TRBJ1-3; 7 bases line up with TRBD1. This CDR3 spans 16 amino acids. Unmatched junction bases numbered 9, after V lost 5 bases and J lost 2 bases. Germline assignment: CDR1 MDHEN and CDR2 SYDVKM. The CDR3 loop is CASSLSDDRAGNTIYF. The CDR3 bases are TGTGCCAGCAGTCTATCCGATGACAGGGCTGGAAACACCATATATTTT.

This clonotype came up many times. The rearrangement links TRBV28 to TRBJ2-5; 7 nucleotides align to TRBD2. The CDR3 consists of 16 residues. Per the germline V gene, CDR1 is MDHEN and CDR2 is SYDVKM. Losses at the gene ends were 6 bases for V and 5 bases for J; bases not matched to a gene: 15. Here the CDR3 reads CASSLPSGAPEETQYF. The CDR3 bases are TGTGCCAGCAGCCTTCCCAGCGGGGCACCGGAGGAGACCCAGTACTTC.

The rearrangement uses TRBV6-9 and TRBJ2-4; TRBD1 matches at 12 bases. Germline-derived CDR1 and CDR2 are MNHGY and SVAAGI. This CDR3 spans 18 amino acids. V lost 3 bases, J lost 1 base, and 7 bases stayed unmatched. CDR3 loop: CASSYGGTGGAAKNIQYF. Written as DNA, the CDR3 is TGTGCCAGCAGTTACGGCGGGACAGGGGGCGCTGCCAAAAACATTCAGTACTTC.

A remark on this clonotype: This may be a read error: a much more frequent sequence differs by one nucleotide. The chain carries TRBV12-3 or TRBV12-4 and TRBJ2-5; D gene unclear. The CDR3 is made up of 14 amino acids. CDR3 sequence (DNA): TGTGCCAGCAGTCCCGGGCCGGTAGAGGAGACCCGGTACTTC. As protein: CASSPGPVEETRYF.

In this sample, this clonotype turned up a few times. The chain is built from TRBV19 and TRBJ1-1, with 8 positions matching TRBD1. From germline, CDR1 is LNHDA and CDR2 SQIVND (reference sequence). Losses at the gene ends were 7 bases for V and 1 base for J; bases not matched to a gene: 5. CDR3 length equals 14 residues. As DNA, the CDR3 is TGTGCCAGTATCCGGACAGGGAAGAACACTGAAGCTTTCTTT. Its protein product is CASIRTGKNTEAFF.

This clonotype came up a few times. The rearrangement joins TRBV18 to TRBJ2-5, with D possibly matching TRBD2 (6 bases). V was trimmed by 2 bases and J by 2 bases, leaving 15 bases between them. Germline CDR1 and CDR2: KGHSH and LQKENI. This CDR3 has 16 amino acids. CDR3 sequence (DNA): TGTGCCAGCTCACCAGCGGCGGGGAAAGGGCAAGAGACCCAGTACTTC. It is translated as CASSPAAGKGQETQYF.

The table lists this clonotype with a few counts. In DNA form, the CDR3 reads TGCAGTGCTACCGGGACAGAGAAATCCTACGAGCAGTACTTC. Translated: CSATGTEKSYEQYF. The chain uses TRBV20-1 and TRBJ2-7; 7 nucleotides line up with TRBD1. V shed 4 bases, J shed 1 base, and the junction held 7 bases outside the gene matches. The CDR3 is made up of 14 amino acids. Per the germline V gene, CDR1 is DFQATT and CDR2 is SNEGSKA (reference sequence).

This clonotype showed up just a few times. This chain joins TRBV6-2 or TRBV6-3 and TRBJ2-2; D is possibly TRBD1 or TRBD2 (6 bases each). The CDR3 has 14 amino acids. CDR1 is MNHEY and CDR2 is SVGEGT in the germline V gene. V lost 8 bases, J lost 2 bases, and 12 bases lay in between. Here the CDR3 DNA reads TGTGCCAGCGGTTGGGGGGCTAACACCGGGGAGCTGTTTTTT. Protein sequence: CASGWGANTGELFF.

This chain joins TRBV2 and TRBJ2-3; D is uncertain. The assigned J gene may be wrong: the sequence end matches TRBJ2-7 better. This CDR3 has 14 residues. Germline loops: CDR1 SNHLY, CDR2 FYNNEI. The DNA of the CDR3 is TGTGCCAGCAGTGAAGGACGGGTGAGCTACGAGCAGTACTTC. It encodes CASSEGRVSYEQYF.

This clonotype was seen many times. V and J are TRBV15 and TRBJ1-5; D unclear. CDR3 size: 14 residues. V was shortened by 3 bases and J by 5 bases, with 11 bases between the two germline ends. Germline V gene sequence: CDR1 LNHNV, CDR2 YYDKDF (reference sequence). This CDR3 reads CATSSSGWDQPQHF. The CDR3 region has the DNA TGTGCCACCAGCAGTTCCGGGTGGGATCAGCCCCAGCATTTT.

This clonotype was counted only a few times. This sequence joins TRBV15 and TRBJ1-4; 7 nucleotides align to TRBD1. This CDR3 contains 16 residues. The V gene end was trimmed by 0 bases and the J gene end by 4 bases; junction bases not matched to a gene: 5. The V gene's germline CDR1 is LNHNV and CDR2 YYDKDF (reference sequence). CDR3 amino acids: CATSRETGEDNEKLFF. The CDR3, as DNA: TGTGCCACCAGCAGAGAAACAGGGGAGGATAATGAAAAACTGTTTTTT.

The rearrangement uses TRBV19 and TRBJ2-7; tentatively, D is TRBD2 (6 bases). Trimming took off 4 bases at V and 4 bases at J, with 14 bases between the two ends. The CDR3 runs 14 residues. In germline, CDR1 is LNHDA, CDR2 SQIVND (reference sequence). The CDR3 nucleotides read TGTGCCAGTAGTACGATGGCTAGCGCATACGAGCAGTACTTC. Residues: CASSTMASAYEQYF.

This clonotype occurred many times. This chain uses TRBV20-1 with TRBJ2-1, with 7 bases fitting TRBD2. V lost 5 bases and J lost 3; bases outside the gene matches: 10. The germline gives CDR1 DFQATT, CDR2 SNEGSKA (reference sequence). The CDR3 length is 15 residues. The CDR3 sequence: CSAPQGLADYNEQFF. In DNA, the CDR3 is TGCAGTGCTCCGCAAGGTCTAGCGGACTACAATGAGCAGTTCTTC.

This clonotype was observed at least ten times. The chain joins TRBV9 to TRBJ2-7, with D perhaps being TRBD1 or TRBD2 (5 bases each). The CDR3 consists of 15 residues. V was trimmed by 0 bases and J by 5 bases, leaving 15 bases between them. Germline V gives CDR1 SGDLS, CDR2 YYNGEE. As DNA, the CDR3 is TGTGCCAGCAGCGTAGGAGGAACGGGGACCCACGAGCAGTACTTC. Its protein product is CASSVGGTGTHEQYF.

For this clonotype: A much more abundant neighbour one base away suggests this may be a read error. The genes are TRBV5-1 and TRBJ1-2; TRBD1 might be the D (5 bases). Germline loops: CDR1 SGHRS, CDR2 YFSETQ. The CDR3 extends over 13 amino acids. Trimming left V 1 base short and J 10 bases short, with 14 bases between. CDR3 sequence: CASSLPGPVDYTF. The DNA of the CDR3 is TGCGCCAGCAGCTTGCCAGGGCCGGTGGACTACACCTTC.

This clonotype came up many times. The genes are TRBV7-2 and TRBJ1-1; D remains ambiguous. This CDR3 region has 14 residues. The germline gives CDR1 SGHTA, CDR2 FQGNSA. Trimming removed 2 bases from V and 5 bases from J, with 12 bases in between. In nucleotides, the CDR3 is TGTGCCAGCAGCTTATACTCGTGGGCTACTGAAGCTTTCTTT. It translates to CASSLYSWATEAFF.